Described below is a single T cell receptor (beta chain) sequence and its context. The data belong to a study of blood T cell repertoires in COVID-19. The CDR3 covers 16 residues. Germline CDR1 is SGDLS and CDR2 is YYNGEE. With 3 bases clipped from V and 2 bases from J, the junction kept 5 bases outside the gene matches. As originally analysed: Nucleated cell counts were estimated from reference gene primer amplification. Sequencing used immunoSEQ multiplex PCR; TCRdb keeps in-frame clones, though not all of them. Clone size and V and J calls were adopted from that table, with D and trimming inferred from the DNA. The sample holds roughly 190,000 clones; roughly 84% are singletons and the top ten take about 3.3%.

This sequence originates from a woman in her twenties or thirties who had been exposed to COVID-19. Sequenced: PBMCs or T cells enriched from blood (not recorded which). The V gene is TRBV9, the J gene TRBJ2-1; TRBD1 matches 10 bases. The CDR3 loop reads CASSAGQGRTYNEQFF. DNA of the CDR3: TGTGCCAGCAGCGCGGGACAGGGGAGGACCTACAATGAGCAGTTCTTC.